The clone carrying this TCR beta chain appeared once. The antigen remains undetermined. These data come from a study of T cell responses to AZD1222 COVID-19 vaccine. Study results and caveats: Repertoire samples came only from after the peak T cell response. Only a handful of AZD1222 recipients tested seropositive at baseline. The sample set comprised mostly white British donors with more females, and clonal diversity was possibly underestimated.

TCRdb's table, derived via immunoSEQ multiplex PCR, lists solely in-frame clones and lacks some. The sample includes 140,000 to 150,000 clones, under 95% seen only once; the top ten take approximately 2%. The CDR3 has 15 residues. CDR1 SEHNR and CDR2 FQNEAQ come from the germline V gene (reference sequence). V lost 1 base, J lost 0 bases, and 7 bases lay in between. The chain carries TRBV7-9 and TRBJ2-1, with D tentatively TRBD2 (5 bases). This clonotype was obtained from an adult in good health. The sequencing used peripheral blood, collected on day 0 of AZD1222 vaccination. CDR3 nucleotide sequence: TGTGCCAGCAGCTTAGGAGCGGCCTCCTACAATGAGCAGTTCTTC. Its protein is CASSLGAASYNEQFF.